This TCR beta chain emerged from a study of identical twins. Study conclusions and caveats: Modelling underestimated the level of out-of-frame TCR alpha sharing observed in monozygotic twins. Twins shared beta out-of-frame sequences in excess, but this excess was weaker. Fewer insertions were carried by abundant cord blood beta clonotypes, but none was seen in memory repertoires.

Points on this clonotype: Its target is unknown.

Trimming removed 7 bases from V and 4 bases from J; junction bases left unmatched: 5. The CDR3 totals 14 residues. The cDNA had a unique molecular identifier and a template-switch universal primer site. One entry per CDR3 protein results from TCRdb running MiXCR on the 5' RACE reads. The sample has 410,000 or so distinct CDR3 sequences, around 18% seen once. The sequencing input was naive T cells sorted from blood. The receptor comes from a man aged 45-65 years in good health. The chain joins TRBV12-3 or TRBV12-4 to TRBJ2-1; 9 bases are a match to TRBD2. The DNA for the CDR3 is TGTGCCAGCACGCCTAGCGGGGCATACAATGAGCAGTTCTTC. This sequence encodes CASTPSGAYNEQFF.